The next 16 T cell receptor beta chains were all read from a single sample in a study of read filtering for tumor transcriptome and immune sequencing. The library was built from roughly 400 ng RNA with molecular barcoded adaptors for alpha/delta and beta/gamma chains. MiXCR was run by TCRdb on the reads, yielding one entry per CDR3 protein. This table has approximately 65,000 distinct CDR3 sequences, around 14% appearing once. Sequencing was carried out using a population of CD138-negative cells sorted from bone marrow. The receptors were gathered from a donor at least 40 years old with multiple myeloma.

This clonotype was seen many times. V gene TRBV4-1 combines with J gene TRBJ2-7; the D is unclear. V lost 2 bases, J lost 1 base, and 6 bases lay in between. Germline CDR1 reads MGHRA; CDR2 reads YSYEKL. CDR3 length: 13 amino acids. Written as DNA, the CDR3 is TGCGCCAGCAGCCAAAGAGTGTCCTACGAGCAGTACTTC. Protein product: CASSQRVSYEQYF.

This clonotype was found many times. This chain uses TRBV24-1 with TRBJ1-1, with unresolved D. The ends were cut back, 6 bases at V and 1 base at J, with 11 bases in the middle. CDR1 and CDR2 (germline): KGHDR, SFDVKD. The CDR3 covers 14 residues. The CDR3 spells CATSRAERNTEAFF. In nucleotides, the CDR3 is TGTGCCACCAGTCGCGCGGAAAGGAACACTGAAGCTTTCTTT.

This clonotype was picked up many times. V gene TRBV7-3 combines with J gene TRBJ2-7, with 8 bases identical to TRBD1. Unmatched junction bases numbered 7, after V lost 0 bases and J lost 6 bases. Germline V CDR1 and CDR2: SGHTA, FQGTGA. The CDR3 covers 15 residues. CDR3 amino acids: CASSLTGGQGGEQYF. The CDR3 nucleotides are TGTGCCAGCAGCTTAACTGGCGGACAGGGAGGCGAGCAGTACTTC.

The gene calls are TRBV30 and TRBJ1-3; maybe TRBD1 (6 bases). The V gene lost 3 bases and the J gene lost 2 bases, with 17 bases spanning the gap. This CDR3 contains 16 residues. Germline V gives CDR1 GTSNPN, CDR2 SVGIG (reference sequence). This CDR3 reads CAWSMKQGVAGNTIYF. The CDR3 bases are TGTGCCTGGAGCATGAAACAGGGAGTGGCTGGAAACACCATATATTTT.

This rearrangement joins TRBV5-5 to TRBJ2-7; TRBD2 aligns across 10 bases. Germline trimming cut 5 bases from V and 2 bases from J; bases unmatched to any gene: 4. From germline, CDR1 is SGHKS and CDR2 YYEKEE (reference sequence). The CDR3 has 14 amino acids. CDR3 bases: TGTGCCAGCAGTTGGACTAGCGGCCCCTACGAGCAGTACTTC. This encodes CASSWTSGPYEQYF.

This clonotype appeared once. In nucleotides, the CDR3 is TGTGCCAGCAGCCAGACAGGGGTGGCAGACAATGAGCAGTTCTTC. Translated: CASSQTGVADNEQFF. V and J are TRBV7-9 and TRBJ2-1, with TRBD1 identical over 8 bases. Losses at the gene ends were 5 bases for V and 5 bases for J; bases not matched to a gene: 8. CDR1 is SEHNR, CDR2 FQNEAQ, per germline (reference sequence). The CDR3 contains 15 residues.

In regard to this clonotype: A much larger clone is a single base away; this may be a read error. The rearrangement links TRBV20-1 to TRBJ2-1; D might be TRBD2 (6 bases). The CDR3 has 16 amino acids. CDR1 and CDR2 (germline): DFQATT, SNEGSKA (reference sequence). The CDR3 DNA reads as TGCAGTACACAAAGTCCTACCCCTCATTGGGGGGATGAGCGGTTCTTC. This codes for CSTQSPTPHWGDERFF.

This clonotype was picked up many times. J is TRBJ2-3 and V is TRBV9; maybe TRBD2 (5 bases). This CDR3 has 16 residues. Per germline, CDR1 SGDLS and CDR2 YYNGEE. V was cut by 0 bases and J by 2 bases, with 13 bases left in between. CDR3 bases: TGTGCCAGCAGCGTAGGAACGGGGTTCCTCACAGATACGCAGTATTTT. It yields the protein CASSVGTGFLTDTQYF. The whole variable domain, remainder taken from reference TRBV9 and TRBJ2-3, is DSGVTQTPKHLITATGQRVTLRCSPRSGDLSVYWYQQSLDQGLQFLIQYYNGEERAKGNILERFSAQQFPDLHSELNLSSLELGDSALYFCASSVGTGFLTDTQYFGPGTRLTVL.

This clonotype was picked up many times. The V and J genes are TRBV4-1 and TRBJ2-7, with D possibly being TRBD2 (6 bases). This CDR3 is 15 amino acids long. V was cut by 4 bases and J by 5 bases, with 18 bases left in between. Germline CDR1 MGHRA, CDR2 YSYEKL. CDR3 DNA sequence: TGCGCCAGCAGCCGATCTGGGAGGTCAGGGAACGAGCAGTACTTC. Translating gives CASSRSGRSGNEQYF.

This clonotype appeared many times. The chain links TRBV18 to TRBJ2-2; maybe TRBD1 (5 bases). Germline CDR1 KGHSH, CDR2 LQKENI. The CDR3 loop spans 15 amino acids. Trimming took 3 bases from V and 4 from J, leaving 12 bases between them. CDR3 in amino acids: CASSPQGWGTGELFF. Here the CDR3 DNA reads TGTGCCAGCTCACCCCAGGGTTGGGGCACCGGGGAGCTGTTTTTT.

In regard to this clonotype: A far larger clone lies a single base away; this is likely a read error. V gene TRBV11-2 combines with J gene TRBJ2-1, with 8 bases that match TRBD1. The germline gives CDR1 SGHAT, CDR2 FQNNGV. The CDR3 is 14 amino acids. The V gene end was trimmed by 6 bases and the J gene end by 8 bases; junction bases not matched to a gene: 9. The CDR3 DNA follows: TGTGCCAGCAGAATGGCAGGGGGCACGGATGAGCAGTTCTTC. Protein sequence: CASRMAGGTDEQFF. Complete variable domain (other parts from reference TRBV11-2 and TRBJ2-1): EAGVAQSPRYKIIEKRQSVAFWCNPISGHATLYWYQQILGQGPKLLIQFQNNGVVDDSQLPKDRFSAERLKGVDSTLKIQPAKLEDSAVYLCASRMAGGTDEQFFGPGTRLTVL.

This sequence joins TRBV18 and TRBJ2-7; 7 bases align to TRBD1. CDR1 is KGHSH and CDR2 is LQKENI in the germline V gene. J lost 7 bases, V lost 3 bases, and 15 bases had no gene match. The CDR3 covers 16 residues. The DNA for the CDR3 is TGTGCCAGCTCACCCCGGGACAGAGGTTGGCGGAAAGAGCAGTACTTC. This sequence encodes CASSPRDRGWRKEQYF.

This clonotype has a count of ten or more. The chain combines TRBV24-1 with TRBJ1-1, with D perhaps TRBD1 (5 bases). The CDR3 is 15 residues long. Germline assignment: CDR1 KGHDR and CDR2 SFDVKD. V lost 3 bases and J 5 bases, leaving 15 bases between the germline ends. The CDR3 sequence: CATSDGDLWRTEAFF. CDR3 nucleotides: TGTGCCACCAGTGATGGGGACCTTTGGAGAACTGAAGCTTTCTTT.

In its sample, this clonotype was seen many times. The rearrangement links TRBV7-9 to TRBJ2-7, with TRBD2 matching 7 bases. With 3 bases clipped from V and 6 bases from J, the junction kept 5 bases outside the gene matches. Germline CDR1 reads SEHNR; CDR2 reads FQNEAQ (reference sequence). The CDR3 runs to 13 residues. Here the CDR3 DNA reads TGTGCCAGCAGCTTGGAGCGGGAAACCGAGCAGTACTTC. Protein: CASSLERETEQYF.

With regard to this clonotype: With a much larger clone just one base away, this may be a read error. The chain has TRBV28 and TRBJ2-5; TRBD2 matches at 7 bases. Germline V gives CDR1 MDHEN, CDR2 SYDVKM. The CDR3 sequence is 16 residues long. CDR3 DNA sequence: TGTGCCAACAGTTTAGCCCTAGCGGCCCCCCAAGAGACCCAGTACTTC. This sequence encodes CANSLALAAPQETQYF.

Worth noting for this clonotype: A read error is possible here, since a much larger clone lies one base away. The chain has TRBV4-1 and TRBJ1-4; possibly TRBD1 for D (5 bases). Deletions cut 4 bases from V and 14 bases from J, with 29 bases between. The CDR3 spans 17 residues. Germline lookup yields CDR1 MGHRA and CDR2 YSYEKL. CDR3: CASSLFWDLYLNEELFF. CDR3 in DNA: TGCGCCAGCAGCCTTTTTTGGGACTTATACCTTAATGAAGAGCTGTTTTTT.